These 2 T cell receptor beta chains share one sample of origin, sequenced in a study of blood T cell repertoires in COVID-19. TCRdb's table, derived via immunoSEQ multiplex PCR, lists solely in-frame clones and lacks some. The sample lists roughly 97,000 clones; 75% to 90% were seen once. The material sequenced was peripheral blood. Receptor source: a man aged 55 to 70 with acute or convalescent COVID-19.

The chain recombines TRBV6-5 with TRBJ2-2, with D tentatively TRBD2 (7 bases). The CDR3 runs 13 residues. Germline-derived CDR1 and CDR2 are MNHEY and SVGAGI. The germline V and J ends were trimmed by 11 bases and 5 bases, with 15 bases remaining between them. The CDR3 sequence is CAARGAGTGELFF. Written as DNA, the CDR3 is TGTGCCGCCCGGGGGGCGGGGACCGGGGAGCTGTTTTTT.

The rearrangement joins TRBV2 to TRBJ1-1; D remains unclear. Germline V gene data show CDR1 as SNHLY and CDR2 as FYNNEI. Trimming removed 3 bases at V and 3 bases at J, with 8 bases between. This CDR3 has 13 amino acids. CDR3 sequence: CASSERTDTEAFF. CDR3 DNA sequence: TGTGCCAGCAGTGAGAGAACAGACACTGAAGCTTTCTTT.